One and the same sample provided the 28 T cell receptor beta chains below, sequenced in a study of blood T cell repertoires in COVID-19. Data came from immunoSEQ multiplex PCR; TCRdb stores just in-frame clones and leaves some out. The sample includes about 310,000 clones, roughly 89% of them seen just once. Sequencing was carried out using PBMCs or T cells enriched from blood (not recorded which). The source is a woman aged 25 to 39 who had recovered from COVID-19.

V is TRBV6-5 and J is TRBJ1-6, with D perhaps matching TRBD1 (6 bases). CDR1 is MNHEY and CDR2 is SVGAGI in the germline V gene. V lost 0 bases to trimming and J lost 14 bases, with 11 bases between them. This CDR3 has 13 amino acids. The CDR3 loop reads CASSYSRGRALHF. For the CDR3, the DNA is TGTGCCAGCAGTTACTCGAGGGGGAGGGCCCTCCACTTT.

V usage is TRBV2 and J usage is TRBJ2-1; D unresolved. Germline V gene sequence: CDR1 SNHLY, CDR2 FYNNEI. The CDR3 totals 11 residues. Trimming cost V 6 bases and J 6 bases, with 6 bases left between them. The CDR3 sequence is CASRAFNEQFF. CDR3 bases: TGTGCCAGCAGGGCATTCAATGAGCAGTTCTTC. The full variable domain, completed using reference TRBV2 and TRBJ2-1, is EPEVTQTPSHQVTQMGQEVILRCVPISNHLYFYWYRQILGQKVEFLVSFYNNEISEKSEIFDDQFSVERPDGSNFTLKIRSTKLEDSAMYFCASRAFNEQFFGPGTRLTVL.

The CDR3 DNA follows: TGTGCCAGCAGCTTAGCGGGACAGGGCTCTGAAGCTTTCTTT. Translating it yields CASSLAGQGSEAFF. The chain links TRBV7-9 to TRBJ1-1; TRBD1 agrees at 9 bases. This CDR3 has 14 amino acids. With V trimmed by 0 bases and J by 6 bases, 2 bases remained unmatched. CDR1 is SEHNR, CDR2 FQNEAQ, per germline (reference sequence).

A single count supports this clone. The chain is built from TRBV27 and TRBJ2-1; 7 bases agree with TRBD2. This CDR3 has 13 amino acids. The germline gives CDR1 MNHEY, CDR2 SMNVEV (reference sequence). Germline trimming cut 7 bases from V and 4 bases from J; bases unmatched to any gene: 4. The chain's CDR3 is CASTPGGYNEQFF. CDR3 in DNA: TGTGCCAGCACTCCGGGGGGTTACAATGAGCAGTTCTTC.

The chain recombines TRBV24-1 with TRBJ1-6; D unresolved. Germline V gene sequence: CDR1 KGHDR, CDR2 SFDVKD. This CDR3 comprises 15 residues. Between the trimmed V and J ends, which lost 11 bases and 7 bases, there was a span of 20 bases. CDR3 coding DNA: TGTGCCATCTTATTCCGGGGTGCTACCAATTCACCCCTCCACTTT. Its translation: CAILFRGATNSPLHF.

The V and J genes are TRBV3-1 (or the pseudogene TRBV3-2) and TRBJ2-5; unclear D gene. The ends were cut back, 2 bases at V and 5 bases at J, with 9 bases in the middle. Germline CDR1 is LGHDT and CDR2 is YNNKEL (reference sequence). This CDR3 region has 13 residues. CDR3 DNA: TGTGCCAGCAGCCAATTCCTATTGGAGACCCAGTACTTC. This gives the protein CASSQFLLETQYF.

The V call is TRBV4-3, the J call TRBJ2-7; 10 nucleotides line up with TRBD2. V shed 5 bases, J shed 2 bases, and the junction held 9 bases outside the gene matches. The CDR3 extends over 16 amino acids. CDR1 and CDR2 from the germline V gene are LGHNA and YSLEER. CDR3 DNA: TGCGCCAGCAGCTACCAGTGGACTAGCGGAGCCTACGAGCAGTACTTC. This sequence encodes CASSYQWTSGAYEQYF.

The CDR3 DNA follows: TGTGCCAGCAGCTTACCCGGGGACAGCTTTTTAAACACCATATATTTT. Translated: CASSLPGDSFLNTIYF. The gene calls are TRBV7-2 and TRBJ1-3; 7 bases are shared with TRBD1. With V trimmed by 2 bases and J by 6 bases, 10 bases remained unmatched. The CDR3 contains 16 residues. The V gene's germline CDR1 is SGHTA and CDR2 FQGNSA.

V and J are TRBV7-6 and TRBJ2-1; TRBD2 matches at 7 bases. This CDR3 is 19 amino acids long. V was pared by 4 bases and J by 2 bases, with 17 bases of the junction left unmatched. Germline V CDR1 and CDR2: SGHVS, FNYEAQ. CDR3 sequence (DNA): TGTGCCAGCAGCTCAGAAAGAGGTTCTAGCGGCGTGACCTACAATGAGCAGTTCTTC. It yields the protein CASSSERGSSGVTYNEQFF.

The chain has TRBV30 and TRBJ1-6; D is unresolved. Trimming cost V 1 base and J 10 bases, with 11 bases left between them. The germline V gene has CDR1 GTSNPN and CDR2 SVGIG (reference sequence). This CDR3 is built from 13 residues. The CDR3 DNA is TGTGCCTGGAGTGCCTCAAAAGCCTCACCCCTCCACTTT. Translation gives CAWSASKASPLHF.

The chain combines TRBV19 with TRBJ2-7; no definite D call. The germline V and J ends were trimmed by 1 base and 2 bases, with 12 bases remaining between them. CDR3 length equals 15 residues. Germline V gene lookup returns CDR1 LNHDA and CDR2 SQIVND (reference sequence). CDR3 coding DNA: TGTGCCAGTAGTATAGGTCCAGCGCAGACCTACGAGCAGTACTTC. This translates into CASSIGPAQTYEQYF.

V is TRBV7-2 and J is TRBJ2-4; 8 positions match TRBD2. With V trimmed by 5 bases and J by 16 bases, 7 bases remained unmatched. The CDR3 length is 11 residues. Germline V gene lookup returns CDR1 SGHTA and CDR2 FQGNSA. This CDR3 reads CASSHGREAYF. In DNA form, the CDR3 reads TGTGCCAGCAGCCATGGGCGGGAGGCCTACTTC.

This rearrangement joins TRBV10-3 to TRBJ2-1, with a weak D call TRBD2 (6 bases). Between the trimmed V and J ends, which lost 5 bases and 2 bases, there was a span of 13 bases. Germline CDR1 reads ENHRY; CDR2 reads SYGVKD. This CDR3 comprises 15 residues. The CDR3 sequence: CAISFVAGTYNEQFF. For the CDR3, the DNA is TGTGCCATCAGTTTTGTCGCGGGAACCTACAATGAGCAGTTCTTC.

This chain links TRBV6-5 with TRBJ1-2; unclear D gene. CDR1 is MNHEY, CDR2 SVGAGI, per germline. Trimming left V 2 bases short and J 8 bases short, with 12 bases between. The CDR3 runs to 13 residues. CDR3 sequence: CASSYGFQEGYTF. CDR3 DNA sequence: TGTGCCAGCAGTTACGGATTTCAGGAAGGCTACACCTTC.

The chain joins TRBV9 to TRBJ1-2; D may be TRBD1 (5 bases). Germline CDR1 and CDR2: SGDLS and YYNGEE. The CDR3 length is 13 residues. Trimming cost V 3 bases and J 8 bases, with 14 bases left between them. CDR3 in amino acids: CASSGKTVGGYTF. CDR3 bases: TGTGCCAGCAGCGGAAAGACAGTGGGAGGCTACACCTTC. Combining the CDR3 with reference TRBV9 and TRBJ1-2 gives the whole variable domain DSGVTQTPKHLITATGQRVTLRCSPRSGDLSVYWYQQSLDQGLQFLIQYYNGEERAKGNILERFSAQQFPDLHSELNLSSLELGDSALYFCASSGKTVGGYTFGSGTRLTVV.

The chain joins TRBV6-5 to TRBJ1-5; a weak D match, TRBD1 (5 bases). Germline CDR1 MNHEY, CDR2 SVGAGI. This CDR3 has 15 residues. Trimming stripped 2 bases from V and 3 bases from J, with 11 bases between. CDR3 sequence reads: CASSYGQGSNQPQHF. Here the CDR3 DNA reads TGTGCCAGCAGTTACGGGCAGGGATCCAATCAGCCCCAGCATTTT.

V gene TRBV3-1 (or the pseudogene TRBV3-2) combines with J gene TRBJ1-2; TRBD1 is a possible D gene (6 bases). Germline CDR1 and CDR2: LGHDT and YNNKEL (reference sequence). V was clipped by 4 bases and J by 4 bases, with 25 bases between them. The CDR3 length is 18 residues. CDR3 DNA sequence: TGTGCCAGCAGCCTCAGCACCTTTACCTCAGGGGTTCTCTATGGCTACACCTTC. Protein: CASSLSTFTSGVLYGYTF.

V gene TRBV25-1 combines with J gene TRBJ2-2, with D unresolved. The germline V and J ends were trimmed by 1 base and 7 bases, with 7 bases remaining between them. Germline CDR1 MGHDK, CDR2 SYGVNS. The CDR3 is made up of 13 amino acids. CDR3 amino acids: CASSEFQVGELFF. DNA of the CDR3: TGTGCCAGCAGTGAATTTCAGGTCGGGGAGCTGTTTTTT. The complete variable domain, with remaining parts taken from reference TRBV25-1 and TRBJ2-2, reads EADIYQTPRYLVIGTGKKITLECSQTMGHDKMYWYQQDPGMELHLIHYSYGVNSTEKGDLSSESTVSRIRTEHFPLTLESARPSHTSQYLCASSEFQVGELFFGEGSRLTVL.

This chain connects TRBV6-5 to TRBJ2-3, with a weak D call TRBD2 (7 bases). Between the trimmed V and J ends, which lost 5 bases and 0 bases, there was a span of 12 bases. The CDR3 has 15 residues. Germline assignment: CDR1 MNHEY and CDR2 SVGAGI. CDR3 nucleotides: TGTGCCAGCAGTCTAGGGGGGGCTAGCACAGATACGCAGTATTTT. This codes for CASSLGGASTDTQYF.

The chain carries TRBV27 and TRBJ1-1; no firm D call. Germline lookup yields CDR1 MNHEY and CDR2 SMNVEV (reference sequence). The CDR3 totals 14 residues. Trimming pared 2 bases from V and 3 bases from J, leaving 10 bases between. The CDR3 region has the DNA TGTGCCAGCAGTTTAAATACGCCAGACACTGAAGCTTTCTTT. Protein product: CASSLNTPDTEAFF.

This clone was counted between two and nine times. The chain has TRBV5-6 and TRBJ2-7; tentatively, D is TRBD2 (5 bases). There are 14 residues in the CDR3. CDR1 is SGHDT and CDR2 is YYEEEE in the germline V gene. The V end was cut by 1 base, the J end by 3 bases, with 11 bases between. This chain's CDR3 is CASSLYGGNYEQYF. In nucleotides, the CDR3 is TGTGCCAGCAGCTTGTACGGAGGAAACTACGAGCAGTACTTC.

V is TRBV11-2 and J is TRBJ2-7; tentative D call: TRBD1 (8 bases). CDR3 length: 15 residues. V gave up 5 bases and J gave up 2 bases, with 16 bases separating them. CDR1 and CDR2 from the germline V gene are SGHAT and FQNNGV. The CDR3 DNA reads as TGTGCCAGCAGCGGGGGGGGACAGGCGACCTACGAGCAGTACTTC. Protein: CASSGGGQATYEQYF.

The chain carries TRBV18 and TRBJ1-5; TRBD1 matches at 7 bases. V was pared by 2 bases and J by 2 bases, with 3 bases of the junction left unmatched. The CDR3 totals 15 residues. Germline lookup yields CDR1 KGHSH and CDR2 LQKENI. DNA for the CDR3: TGTGCCAGCTCACCAAACAGGGGCGGCAATCAGCCCCAGCATTTT. This encodes CASSPNRGGNQPQHF.

The chain is built from TRBV6-5 and TRBJ1-2; D unclear. The V end was cut by 6 bases, the J end by 4 bases, with 15 bases between. CDR1 is MNHEY and CDR2 is SVGAGI in the germline V gene. The CDR3 spans 14 residues. In nucleotides, the CDR3 is TGTGCCAGCAGCCCGGGAGGGTTTCCCTATGGCTACACCTTC. It codes for CASSPGGFPYGYTF.

The chain joins TRBV7-9 to TRBJ2-5, with TRBD1 identical over 7 bases. This CDR3 has 15 residues. Germline V CDR1 and CDR2: SEHNR, FQNEAQ (reference sequence). With V trimmed by 6 bases and J by 1 base, 8 bases remained unmatched. The CDR3 protein is CASRAGTASQETQYF. The CDR3 coding sequence is TGTGCCAGCAGGGCCGGGACAGCGAGCCAAGAGACCCAGTACTTC.

The V gene is TRBV7-9, the J gene TRBJ1-1; TRBD1 matches 7 bases. Germline V gives CDR1 SEHNR, CDR2 FQNEAQ (reference sequence). The CDR3 is made up of 13 amino acids. V was clipped by 6 bases and J by 4 bases; unmatched bases: 5. Here the CDR3 reads CASSPRQGTEAFF. The DNA for the CDR3 is TGTGCCAGCAGTCCACGACAGGGCACTGAAGCTTTCTTT. The whole variable domain, remainder taken from reference TRBV7-9 and TRBJ1-1, is DTGVSQNPRHKITKRGQNVTFRCDPISEHNRLYWYRQTLGQGPEFLTYFQNEAQLEKSRLLSDRFSAERPKGSFSTLEIQRTEQGDSAMYLCASSPRQGTEAFFGQGTRLTVV.

This chain joins TRBV30 and TRBJ1-1; possibly TRBD1 for D (6 bases). V lost 3 bases and J lost 5, with 13 bases in between. CDR1 GTSNPN and CDR2 SVGIG come from the germline V gene (reference sequence). CDR3 length equals 13 residues. The CDR3 reads CAWSRQDLTEAFF. CDR3 nucleotides: TGTGCCTGGAGCCGACAGGACCTGACTGAAGCTTTCTTT.

CDR3 region: CASSFRDYPMEQYF. Here the CDR3 DNA reads TGTGCCAGCAGCTTCCGGGACTACCCAATGGAGCAGTACTTC. The chain uses TRBV5-6 and TRBJ2-7; 7 positions match TRBD2. Germline-derived CDR1 and CDR2 are SGHDT and YYEEEE. Losses at the gene ends were 2 bases for V and 7 bases for J; bases not matched to a gene: 9. The CDR3 has 14 residues. Full variable domain (remainder filled in from reference TRBV5-6 and TRBJ2-7): DAGVTQSPTHLIKTRGQQVTLRCSPKSGHDTVSWYQQALGQGPQFIFQYYEEEERQRGNFPDRFSGHQFPNYSSELNVNALLLGDSALYLCASSFRDYPMEQYFGPGTRLTVT.